These 16 T cell receptor beta chains were sequenced from one sample in a study of T cell changes during pregnancy in multiple sclerosis. Method: immunoSEQ multiplex PCR; TCRdb's copy keeps in-frame clones and lacks some. There are approximately 100,000 clones in the sample; roughly nine tenths occur only once, and less than 4% lies in the top ten. The sequencing here drew on peripheral blood, taken after pregnancy. These receptors originate from a female donor with multiple sclerosis, enrolled in a pregnancy study.

This rearrangement joins TRBV5-1 to TRBJ2-3; 12 bases align to TRBD1. Germline lookup yields CDR1 SGHRS and CDR2 YFSETQ. V trimming: 4 bases; J trimming: 3 bases; junction bases outside the gene matches: 9. This CDR3 is built from 17 residues. DNA for the CDR3: TGCGCCAGCAGCCCCGGGACAGGGGGCGAAAGGACAGATACGCAGTATTTT. Its protein is CASSPGTGGERTDTQYF.

J is TRBJ2-1 and V is TRBV6-5; the match to TRBD2 covers 7 bases. The CDR3 runs to 14 residues. The germline V gene encodes CDR1 MNHEY and CDR2 SVGAGI. CDR3 residues: CTSGVGGDYNEQFF. The CDR3 DNA reads TGTACGAGCGGGGTAGGCGGGGACTACAATGAGCAGTTCTTC.

V and J are TRBV7-3 and TRBJ2-3; D gene uncertain. This CDR3 comprises 15 residues. V was clipped by 0 bases and J by 2 bases, with 9 bases between them. Germline V lookup: CDR1 SGHTA, CDR2 FQGTGA. The CDR3 region has the DNA TGTGCCAGCAGCTTAACTAGCCGCCCCACAGATACGCAGTATTTT. Translating it yields CASSLTSRPTDTQYF.

The CDR3 DNA reads as TGTGCCAGCCTCGCGGGGGCTGAAGCTTTCTTT. This encodes CASLAGAEAFF. The gene calls are TRBV27 and TRBJ1-1; D perhaps matches TRBD1 (5 bases). Germline CDR1 reads MNHEY; CDR2 reads SMNVEV (reference sequence). V was pared by 8 bases and J by 6 bases, with 10 bases between. This CDR3 comprises 11 residues.

Here the CDR3 DNA reads TGTGCCAGCAGCACGAGGGGGGGCTTAGAGCAGTTCTTC. Translation: CASSTRGGLEQFF. This chain uses TRBV11-3 with TRBJ2-1, with a weak D call TRBD2 (7 bases). The CDR3 loop spans 13 amino acids. Germline assignment: CDR1 SGHNT and CDR2 YENEEA. Deletions cut 5 bases from V and 10 bases from J, with 15 bases between.

This chain links TRBV27 with TRBJ2-5, with 7 bases identical to TRBD2. The germline gives CDR1 MNHEY, CDR2 SMNVEV (reference sequence). Trimming took 4 bases from V and 2 from J; bases not matched to a gene: 13. The CDR3 length is 17 residues. CDR3 DNA: TGTGCCAGCAGTTCCCACGGACTAGAGAAGAGACAAGAGACCCAGTACTTC. It translates to CASSSHGLEKRQETQYF.

The chain employs TRBV2 and TRBJ1-5; a weak D match, TRBD1 (5 bases). Between the trimmed V and J ends, which lost 4 bases and 3 bases, there was a span of 19 bases. The CDR3 length is 17 residues. Per germline, CDR1 SNHLY and CDR2 FYNNEI. CDR3 DNA sequence: TGTGCCAGCAGTGTGGGATTGGAGGGGACGAACAATCAGCCCCAGCATTTT. Its translation is CASSVGLEGTNNQPQHF.

This clone was seen just once. This rearrangement joins TRBV5-6 to TRBJ2-5, with D uncertain. Germline CDR1 and CDR2: SGHDT and YYEEEE. The CDR3 has 15 residues. V shed 4 bases and J shed 5 bases, with 18 bases lying between them. CDR3 protein: CASSAETAVSETQYF. The CDR3 nucleotides read TGTGCCAGCAGCGCTGAGACTGCAGTCAGTGAGACCCAGTACTTC.

This clone was counted a single time. V is TRBV2 and J is TRBJ1-2; TRBD1 is a possible D gene (5 bases). Germline V gives CDR1 SNHLY, CDR2 FYNNEI. Trimming removed 4 bases at V and 1 base at J, with 10 bases between. The CDR3 spans 14 residues. The CDR3, as DNA: TGTGCCAGCAGTGGACAGACAATTAACTATGGCTACACCTTC. Amino acid sequence: CASSGQTINYGYTF.

The chain carries TRBV4-1 and TRBJ1-1, with 7 bases that match TRBD1. CDR3 size: 13 residues. V gave up 6 bases and J gave up 6 bases; unmatched junction bases: 7. CDR1 is MGHRA, CDR2 YSYEKL, per germline. The CDR3 spells CASSPSGGPEAFF. The DNA for the CDR3 is TGCGCCAGCAGTCCCTCAGGGGGACCTGAAGCTTTCTTT.

The chain links TRBV9 to TRBJ2-7; 8 nucleotides match TRBD1. V was clipped by 0 bases and J by 3 bases; unmatched bases: 5. This CDR3 has 15 residues. Per germline, CDR1 SGDLS and CDR2 YYNGEE. CDR3 sequence reads: CASSVGAGGNYEQYF. CDR3 coding DNA: TGTGCCAGCAGCGTAGGGGCAGGGGGCAACTACGAGCAGTACTTC.

This chain connects TRBV11-2 to TRBJ1-2; D remains unclear. V was trimmed by 1 base and J by 5 bases, leaving 11 bases between them. Germline V gene lookup returns CDR1 SGHAT and CDR2 FQNNGV. CDR3 length: 14 amino acids. CDR3 protein: CASSLGGGTYGYTF. CDR3 sequence (DNA): TGTGCCAGCAGCTTAGGTGGTGGCACGTATGGCTACACCTTC.

This chain connects TRBV10-3 to TRBJ1-2; 8 bases match TRBD1. CDR1 is ENHRY and CDR2 is SYGVKD in the germline V gene. V lost 3 bases and J lost 5; bases outside the gene matches: 14. The length of the CDR3 is 17 residues. The CDR3 loop reads CAISEGQGGTGIYGYTF. The CDR3 DNA reads as TGTGCCATCAGTGAAGGACAGGGCGGAACGGGAATTTATGGCTACACCTTC.

This chain connects TRBV27 to TRBJ2-7; 10 bases match TRBD1. CDR1 and CDR2 from the germline V gene are MNHEY and SMNVEV (reference sequence). The CDR3 runs 14 residues. Trimming cost V 5 bases and J 5 bases; bases outside gene matches: 6. In DNA, the CDR3 is TGTGCCAGCAGTCCCCGGACAGGGGGACACGAGCAGTACTTC. Protein sequence: CASSPRTGGHEQYF.

This chain joins TRBV7-9 and TRBJ1-3; TRBD1 matches at 10 bases. Germline V CDR1 and CDR2: SEHNR, FQNEAQ (reference sequence). The CDR3 sequence is 19 residues long. J lost 0 bases, V lost 3 bases, and 11 bases had no gene match. The CDR3 is CASSLGTGESGSSGNTIYF. CDR3 in DNA: TGTGCCAGCAGCTTGGGGACAGGGGAATCGGGATCCTCTGGAAACACCATATATTTT.

A single count supports this clone. CDR3 loop: CASSSTGVNEQYF. The CDR3 nucleotides read TGTGCCAGCAGTTCGACAGGGGTAAACGAGCAGTACTTC. V gene TRBV27 combines with J gene TRBJ2-7; 8 bases fit TRBD1. The CDR3 totals 13 residues. After removal of 4 bases from V and 5 bases from J, the junction contained 4 bases not matched to a gene. The germline CDR1 and CDR2 sequences are MNHEY and SMNVEV (reference sequence).